This paragraph reports one TCR beta chain. Its antigen is undetermined. CDR1 and CDR2 from the germline V gene are MNHEY and SMNVEV (reference sequence). This CDR3 comprises 13 residues. Trimming left V 10 bases short and J 1 base short, with 11 bases between. The iRepertoire nested amplicon-rescue multiplex PCR amplified TCR alpha and beta CDR3s from RNA. Tissue mRNA or PBMC total RNA, roughly 100-400 ng, went into one-step reverse transcription and amplification. MiXCR, run by TCRdb on the multiplex PCR reads, gives a single entry per CDR3 protein. The profile shows about 140,000 distinct CDR3 sequences, around 42% of them singletons. The data derive from a study of glioma-infiltrating T cells. The study's findings and limits: Tissue and blood shared very few CDR3 sequences. Above-expected tissue-blood divergence occurred in all gliomas, most in low-grade ones.

The chain couples TRBV27 to TRBJ2-1; tentatively, D is TRBD2 (5 bases). This TCR was recovered from a human donor with low-grade glioma or glioblastoma, undergoing nonglioma brain surgery, or in good health (not recorded which). Sequencing input: glioma tissue, nonneoplastic brain tissue, or PBMCs (not recorded which). The CDR3 nucleotides are TGTGCCACCCAAACGGGGTCCTACAATGAGCAGTTCTTC. Protein product: CATQTGSYNEQFF.